This T cell receptor (beta chain) appears in the sequencing data of a study of identical twins. Study-wide results and limits: Where beta out-of-frame sequences were concerned, excess twin sharing was weaker. Beta clonotypes that were abundant in cord blood contained fewer insertions, a pattern absent from memory repertoires.

Turning to this clonotype: Its antigen remains unknown.

V was shortened by 5 bases and J by 4 bases, with 19 bases between the two germline ends. The CDR3 has 15 residues. In germline, CDR1 is DFQATT, CDR2 SNEGSKA (reference sequence). Addition of a universal primer site occurred through template switching, and cDNA carried unique molecular identifiers. One entry per CDR3 protein results from TCRdb running MiXCR on the 5' RACE reads. The sample shows approximately 700,000 distinct CDR3 sequences, 15% to 20% of them seen only once. The same sample was also used in a study of T cells expressing NK-cell markers.

The chain uses TRBV20-1 and TRBJ2-3; D might be TRBD1 (6 bases). The sequenced material came from PBMCs. The origin of this receptor is a woman aged 18-29 years in good health. The CDR3 spells CSASRTAGRSDTQYF. The CDR3 DNA reads as TGCAGTGCTTCACGGACAGCCGGAAGATCAGATACGCAGTATTTT.